Below, one TCR beta chain is given with its context. Its antigen specificity is not known. Base qualities are not recorded, but no much larger clone differs from it by a single base. The junction shows trimming of 4 bases on V and 0 bases on J, plus 16 bases between the germline ends. CDR1 and CDR2 are read off the germline V gene as SNHLY and FYNNEI. Including cysteine and phenylalanine, the CDR3 has 17 amino acids. Only the CDR3 DNA is retained, 51 bases long and in frame from the first base. TCRbeta CDR3 regions were amplified from genomic DNA by means of the immunoSEQ Assay, a bias-controlled multiplex PCR. The original pipeline was this. Nucleated cell counts per sample were estimated from amplification of reference gene primers within the assay. Sequence reads were collapsed and filtered to measure the absolute abundance of every unique TCRbeta CDR3 rearrangement. Productive Simpson clonality was computed per sample as the square root of Simpson's diversity index over productive rearrangements. In TCRdb, the immuneACCESS table is reduced to in-frame sequences with V and J assigned. These tables do not hold every clone; where another copy was compared, an unresolved V gene accounts for under half, and the others remain unexplained. The V and J calls and the clone size are those of that table, but D and trimming were determined from the DNA. Recorded for this sample are 300,000 to 500,000 clones; 85% to 90% of them occurred a single time. The ten largest clonotypes hold approximately 1% of the sample.

This sample is part of a study of blood T cell repertoires in COVID-19 (TCRdb year 2020). Some background on the complete study: Collaborator samples came from the United States, Italy and Spain and covered acute and convalescent phases of COVID-19. Where available, HLA class I and class II types were taken from metadata supplied by the sample provider and were not determined by assay-based typing. Subjects who had been exposed to COVID-19, were actively infected with it, or had recovered from it provided the deeply sampled blood TCRbeta repertoires that made up the dataset. The prospective study material was composed of cDNA or gDNA derived from T cells, B-cell-depleted T cells, or PBMCs. The repertoires were released in a freely available public database intended as a resource for research on the immune response to SARS-CoV-2. Samples came from the ongoing ImmuneRACE study (first 160 participants) plus 1,254 subjects from 6 global collaborators. Sample metadata almost always included a de-identified subject ID, COVID-19 status, age in years and sex. Results the study describes overall, beyond this receptor: The quantity of clinical and demographic metadata differed by source and by participant and was supplied without curation.

Participants in the prospective study were aged roughly 18 to 90 years, lived in over 20 United States geographic areas, and enrolled through a virtual design. Cohort assignment in the prospective study relied on participant-reported clinical history from a screening survey and a study questionnaire. In the prospective study, mobile phlebotomists collected whole blood, serum and a nasopharyngeal or oropharyngeal swab from each participant. Prospective study participants could optionally give additional blood draws and questionnaires over an approximately 2-month period. Before DNA extraction, prospective study blood samples were shipped either frozen or at room temperature.

Recombination joined TRBV2 with TRBJ1-5; the D gene is perhaps TRBD1, on 6 matching bases. The source of this sequence is a woman aged 25 to 45 with acute COVID-19. Sequenced sample: PBMCs or T cells enriched from blood (not recorded which). The nucleotide sequence reads as follows: TGTGCCAGCAGTGGACCCGACAGGCATTATAGCAATCAGCCCCAGCATTTT. Its protein is CASSGPDRHYSNQPQHF.